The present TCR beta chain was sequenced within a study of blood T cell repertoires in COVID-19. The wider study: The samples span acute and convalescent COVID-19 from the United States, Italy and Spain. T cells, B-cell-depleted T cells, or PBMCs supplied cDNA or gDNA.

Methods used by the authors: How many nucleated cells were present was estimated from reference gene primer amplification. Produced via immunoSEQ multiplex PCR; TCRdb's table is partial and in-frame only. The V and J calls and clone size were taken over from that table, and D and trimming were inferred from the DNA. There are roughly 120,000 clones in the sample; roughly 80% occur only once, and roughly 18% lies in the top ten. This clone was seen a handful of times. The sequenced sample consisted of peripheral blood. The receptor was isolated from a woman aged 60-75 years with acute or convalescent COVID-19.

The CDR3 coding sequence is TGTGCCAGCAGCCAACGGTTTTTTGCCACTGAAGCTTTCTTT. Translation: CASSQRFFATEAFF. The chain links TRBV5-6 to TRBJ1-1; D not certain. The CDR3 length is 14 residues. V was clipped by 4 bases and J by 4 bases, with 14 bases between them. Per germline, CDR1 SGHDT and CDR2 YYEEEE.